This is a list of T cell receptor beta chains from one sample in a study of T cells in Graves' hyperthyroidism and ophthalmopathy. Each CDR3 protein is one row after TCRdb ran MiXCR on the multiplex PCR reads. The data show about 270,000 distinct CDR3 sequences, 20% to 25% seen once. Sample: blood. The receptors stem from a man younger than 45 with Graves' ophthalmopathy. Both conserved end residues are part of each CDR3. The D gene is left open where the match is weak. Some rows have no size entry. The others give once, few or many, or a class for an expanded clone.

j_gene: TRBJ1-5; d_gene: TRBD1; v_gene: TRBV7-8; abundance: .; CDR3nt: TGTGCCAGCAGCTCAGGGACGGACAGGAATAGCAATCAGCCCCAGCATTTT; CDR3aa: CASSSGTDRNSNQPQHF
j_gene: TRBJ2-3; d_gene: .; v_gene: TRBV9; abundance: .; CDR3nt: TGCGCCAGCAGCACCTGGACAGAAGGAGATACGCAGTATTTT; CDR3aa: CASSTWTEGDTQYF
j_gene: TRBJ2-7; d_gene: TRBD2; v_gene: TRBV7-9; abundance: once; CDR3nt: TGTGCCAGCAGCCCCAGACTACAGGGGGCTGGACTAGCGGGAGGCTACGAGCAGTACTTC; CDR3aa: CASSPRLQGAGLAGGYEQYF
j_gene: TRBJ1-1; d_gene: TRBD1; v_gene: TRBV14; abundance: .; CDR3nt: TGTGCCAGCAGCCATTGGGACAGGGAGAGCACTGAAGCTTTCTTT; CDR3aa: CASSHWDRESTEAFF
j_gene: TRBJ2-7; d_gene: TRBD2; v_gene: TRBV18; abundance: few; CDR3nt: TGTGCCAGCTCCCTAACCTTAGCGGGAGGGCTGGGGAACGAGCAGTACTTC; CDR3aa: CASSLTLAGGLGNEQYF
j_gene: TRBJ2-1; d_gene: TRBD2; v_gene: TRBV3-1; abundance: .; CDR3nt: TGTGCCAGCAGCCAAGATGAGAGCGGAGGGAGGGTGAGCTACAATGAGCAGTTCTTC; CDR3aa: CASSQDESGGRVSYNEQFF
j_gene: TRBJ2-1; d_gene: TRBD2; v_gene: TRBV27; abundance: many; CDR3nt: TGTGCCAGCAGTTCCCCCGGACTAGCGGGAAAAGCCAATGAGCAGTTCTTC; CDR3aa: CASSSPGLAGKANEQFF
j_gene: TRBJ2-7; d_gene: .; v_gene: TRBV9; abundance: many; CDR3nt: TGTGCCAGCAGCCTCCGGGACGGGACTTGGGAGGAGCAGTACTTC; CDR3aa: CASSLRDGTWEEQYF
j_gene: TRBJ2-4; d_gene: TRBD2; v_gene: TRBV6-1; abundance: .; CDR3nt: TGTGCCAGCAGTGAAGAGACTAGCGGGAGTGTGAACATTCAGTACTTC; CDR3aa: CASSEETSGSVNIQYF
j_gene: TRBJ2-3; d_gene: TRBD2; v_gene: TRBV10-2; abundance: few; CDR3nt: TGCGCCAGCAACCGGGACAGGAGACTAGCGGGGGGCACAGATACGCAGTATTTT; CDR3aa: CASNRDRRLAGGTDTQYF
j_gene: TRBJ2-7; d_gene: .; v_gene: TRBV20-1; abundance: many; CDR3nt: TGCAGTGCTAGAGGGGACGCCTACGAGCAGTACTTC; CDR3aa: CSARGDAYEQYF
j_gene: TRBJ2-3; d_gene: TRBD2; v_gene: TRBV15; abundance: few; CDR3nt: TGTGCCACCAGCAGAGAGCTAGCGGGGGTAGATACGCAGTATTTT; CDR3aa: CATSRELAGVDTQYF
j_gene: TRBJ2-3; d_gene: .; v_gene: TRBV19; abundance: .; CDR3nt: TGTGCCAGTAGTGGGATCGACTGGGGAGATACGCAGTATTTT; CDR3aa: CASSGIDWGDTQYF
j_gene: TRBJ1-5; d_gene: .; v_gene: TRBV20-1; abundance: .; CDR3nt: TGCAGTGCAAAAGACGGCAATCAGCCCCAGCATTTT; CDR3aa: CSAKDGNQPQHF
j_gene: TRBJ2-7; d_gene: .; v_gene: TRBV7-2; abundance: many; CDR3nt: TGTGCCAGCAGCTTAGCTGAGGGGACCCCCTACGAGCAGTACTTC; CDR3aa: CASSLAEGTPYEQYF
j_gene: TRBJ1-6; d_gene: .; v_gene: TRBV28; abundance: .; CDR3nt: TGTGCCAGCAGTTTGACAGGATTTGGATCACCCCTCCACTTT; CDR3aa: CASSLTGFGSPLHF
j_gene: TRBJ2-1; d_gene: .; v_gene: TRBV5-1; abundance: many; CDR3nt: TGCGCCAGCAGCTTTAGTGCTCCTAACAATGAGCAGTTCTTC; CDR3aa: CASSFSAPNNEQFF
j_gene: TRBJ2-1; d_gene: TRBD2; v_gene: TRBV11-2; abundance: many; CDR3nt: TGTGCCAGCAGCTTAGGTAGCGGGATGTACAATGAGCAGTTCTTC; CDR3aa: CASSLGSGMYNEQFF
j_gene: TRBJ1-2; d_gene: .; v_gene: TRBV6-5; abundance: .; CDR3nt: TGTGCCAGCAGTTACTTCGGGACACCAACTAACTATGGCTACACCTTC; CDR3aa: CASSYFGTPTNYGYTF
j_gene: TRBJ2-3; d_gene: TRBD2; v_gene: TRBV20-1; abundance: .; CDR3nt: TGCAGTGCTAGAGCCTGGGGACTAGCGAACACAGATACGCAGTATTTT; CDR3aa: CSARAWGLANTDTQYF
j_gene: TRBJ1-5; d_gene: TRBD1; v_gene: TRBV28; abundance: few; CDR3nt: TGTGCCAGCAGTCCCTACAGGGGAAGTCAGCCCCAGCATTTT; CDR3aa: CASSPYRGSQPQHF
j_gene: TRBJ1-5; d_gene: .; v_gene: TRBV6-2/TRBV6-3; abundance: .; CDR3nt: TGTGCCAGCAATGGGGGATATAGCAATCAGCCCCAGCATTTT; CDR3aa: CASNGGYSNQPQHF
j_gene: TRBJ1-4; d_gene: TRBD1; v_gene: TRBV5-1; abundance: .; CDR3nt: TGCGCCAGCAGCAGGGGGACAGATGAAAAACTGTTTTTT; CDR3aa: CASSRGTDEKLFF
j_gene: TRBJ1-2; d_gene: .; v_gene: TRBV20-1; abundance: few; CDR3nt: TGCAGTGCCCAACAGCAGGGTGAGGCTTTAGACTATGGCTACACCTTC; CDR3aa: CSAQQQGEALDYGYTF
j_gene: TRBJ2-1; d_gene: TRBD2; v_gene: TRBV11-2; abundance: many; CDR3nt: TGTGCCAGCAGCTTATCTTGGACTAGCGATAGCCATGAGCAGTTCTTC; CDR3aa: CASSLSWTSDSHEQFF
j_gene: TRBJ2-7; d_gene: .; v_gene: TRBV11-2; abundance: many; CDR3nt: TGTGCCAGCAGCTTAGATCGGGACCGCTACGAGCAGTACTTC; CDR3aa: CASSLDRDRYEQYF
j_gene: TRBJ2-3; d_gene: TRBD2; v_gene: TRBV12-3/TRBV12-4; abundance: .; CDR3nt: TGTGCCAGCAGTTCTAGACTAGCGGGAAACACAGATACGCAGTATTTT; CDR3aa: CASSSRLAGNTDTQYF
j_gene: TRBJ2-5; d_gene: .; v_gene: TRBV7-2; abundance: .; CDR3nt: TGTGCCAGCAGCTTGCAGGGACGGTACCAAGAGACCCAGTACTTC; CDR3aa: CASSLQGRYQETQYF
j_gene: TRBJ2-2; d_gene: .; v_gene: TRBV7-3; abundance: many; CDR3nt: TGTGCCAGCAGGCCCGACAGGAGGACCGGGGAGCTGTTTTTT; CDR3aa: CASRPDRRTGELFF
j_gene: TRBJ2-3; d_gene: TRBD2; v_gene: TRBV7-3; abundance: many; CDR3nt: TGTGCCAGCAGCCCGACGGGACTAGCGGGAGGTTCGTCAGATACGCAGTATTTT; CDR3aa: CASSPTGLAGGSSDTQYF
j_gene: TRBJ1-6; d_gene: .; v_gene: TRBV14; abundance: .; CDR3nt: TGTGCCAGCAGCCTTCCCCTCGACGGCAATTCACCCCTCCACTTT; CDR3aa: CASSLPLDGNSPLHF
j_gene: TRBJ2-2; d_gene: .; v_gene: TRBV12-3/TRBV12-4; abundance: many; CDR3nt: TGTGCCAGCAGTTTAGGGTACGCCGGGGAGCTGTTTTTT; CDR3aa: CASSLGYAGELFF
j_gene: TRBJ2-3; d_gene: TRBD2; v_gene: TRBV29-1; abundance: .; CDR3nt: TGCAGCGTTGAAAGGCTAGCGGGAGGGGCAGATACGCAGTATTTT; CDR3aa: CSVERLAGGADTQYF